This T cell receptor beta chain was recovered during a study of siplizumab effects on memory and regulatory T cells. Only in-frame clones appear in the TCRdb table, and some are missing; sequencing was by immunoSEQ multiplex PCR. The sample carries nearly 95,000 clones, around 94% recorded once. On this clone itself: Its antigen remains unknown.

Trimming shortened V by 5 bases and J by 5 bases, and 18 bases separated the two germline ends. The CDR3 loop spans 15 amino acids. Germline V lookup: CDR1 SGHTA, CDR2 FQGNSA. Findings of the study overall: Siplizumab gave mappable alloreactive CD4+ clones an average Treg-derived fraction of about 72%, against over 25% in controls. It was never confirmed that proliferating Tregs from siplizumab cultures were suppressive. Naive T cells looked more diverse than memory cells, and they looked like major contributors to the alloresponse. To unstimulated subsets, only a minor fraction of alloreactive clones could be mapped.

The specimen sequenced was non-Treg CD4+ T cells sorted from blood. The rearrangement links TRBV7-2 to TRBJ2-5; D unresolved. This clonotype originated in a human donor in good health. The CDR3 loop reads CASSQQSGLSETQYF. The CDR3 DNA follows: TGTGCCAGCAGCCAACAATCGGGCCTTTCGGAGACCCAGTACTTC.